This entry lists 18 T cell receptor beta chains sequenced from one sample in a study of lung T cells in sarcoidosis with Löfgren's syndrome. TCRdb processed the reads anew with MiXCR; each CDR3 protein has one entry. The sample yields 58,000 or so distinct CDR3 sequences, around 20% seen once. Input material: CD4+ T cells from PBMCs. All receptors come from a human donor with sarcoidosis (Löfgren's syndrome or another form), or a control subject (not recorded which).

This clonotype was counted a few times. V gene TRBV29-1 combines with J gene TRBJ1-2; maybe TRBD1 (5 bases). Trimming took off 0 bases at V and 4 bases at J, with 15 bases between the two ends. The CDR3 consists of 15 residues. Germline V gene lookup returns CDR1 SQVTM and CDR2 ANQGSEA. The CDR3 protein is CSVEDRSKGTYGYTF. As DNA, the CDR3 is TGCAGCGTTGAAGATCGTAGCAAGGGGACCTATGGCTACACCTTC.

This clonotype was detected ten times or more. The gene calls are TRBV27 and TRBJ1-5; the match to TRBD1 covers 9 bases. With V trimmed by 6 bases and J by 0 bases, 6 bases remained unmatched. CDR3 size: 16 residues. CDR1 and CDR2 (germline): MNHEY, SMNVEV (reference sequence). CDR3 nucleotides: TGTGCCAGCAGGCCGGGACAGGGCCATAGCAATCAGCCCCAGCATTTT. It is translated as CASRPGQGHSNQPQHF.

Of note for this clonotype: A much more abundant neighbour one base away suggests this may be a read error. CDR3 bases: TGTGCCAGCAGTCTAAAAGGACAGGGCGCAGATACGCAGTATTTT. Translating it yields CASSLKGQGADTQYF. This sequence joins TRBV28 and TRBJ2-3, with 8 nucleotides matching TRBD1. Germline values: CDR1 MDHEN, CDR2 SYDVKM. The CDR3 spans 15 residues. V lost 5 bases, J lost 4 bases, and 8 bases stayed unmatched.

This clonotype has a count of ten or more. This chain connects TRBV4-2 to TRBJ2-3; D gene unclear. With 2 bases removed from V and 4 bases from J, the gap between germline ends came to 13 bases. Germline assignment: CDR1 LGHNA and CDR2 YNFKEQ. This CDR3 has 15 amino acids. CDR3 in amino acids: CASSQPRKSADTQYF. CDR3 nucleotides: TGTGCCAGCAGCCAACCGAGAAAATCCGCAGATACGCAGTATTTT.

This clonotype turned up a few times. The chain is built from TRBV3-1 and TRBJ1-1; D ambiguous. The CDR3 is 14 amino acids. V lost 3 bases, J lost 0 bases, and 8 bases lay in between. CDR1 and CDR2 (germline): LGHDT, YNNKEL (reference sequence). Written as DNA, the CDR3 is TGTGCCAGCAGCCACCGGGTGATGAACACTGAAGCTTTCTTT. Translation: CASSHRVMNTEAFF.

This clonotype occurred many times. The chain joins TRBV6-1 to TRBJ1-6; 8 bases map to TRBD1. The CDR3 sequence is 15 residues long. Germline values: CDR1 MNHNS, CDR2 SASEGT. Germline trimming cut 5 bases from V and 5 bases from J; bases unmatched to any gene: 5. The CDR3 DNA reads as TGTGCCAGCAGTCCCCGACAGGGGAATAATTCACCCCTCCACTTT. Translating it yields CASSPRQGNNSPLHF.

The chain recombines TRBV27 with TRBJ2-7; perhaps TRBD1 as D (5 bases). This CDR3 region has 18 residues. The V end lost 7 bases, the J end lost 2 bases, and 27 bases lay between the germline ends. Germline CDR1 and CDR2: MNHEY and SMNVEV (reference sequence). In DNA form, the CDR3 reads TGTGCCAGCACGAAGGGCGTGACAGTAGCCCTTAGGGCCTACGAGCAGTACTTC. This sequence encodes CASTKGVTVALRAYEQYF.

In its sample, this clonotype was seen many times. The V gene is TRBV20-1, the J gene TRBJ1-3; D might be TRBD1 (5 bases). Germline lookup yields CDR1 DFQATT and CDR2 SNEGSKA (reference sequence). Trimming removed 0 bases from V and 0 bases from J, with 9 bases in between. The CDR3 spans 15 residues. CDR3 sequence: CSARDRVYSGNTIYF. In nucleotides, the CDR3 is TGCAGTGCTAGAGACAGGGTCTACTCTGGAAACACCATATATTTT.

This clonotype has ten or more counts. The rearrangement links TRBV6-1 to TRBJ1-1, with a possible D match to TRBD1 (6 bases). Germline CDR1 is MNHNS and CDR2 is SASEGT. The V end lost 7 bases, the J end lost 10 bases, and 25 bases lay between the germline ends. The CDR3 length is 15 residues. The CDR3 region has the DNA TGTGCCAGCACCGGATCTCCAGCAGGGGCCCCTGGAGCTTTCTTT. Translating gives CASTGSPAGAPGAFF.

On this clonotype itself: This clone may be a read error of a much larger clone one base away. The V gene is TRBV25-1, the J gene TRBJ1-4, with D perhaps matching TRBD1 (5 bases). The germline gives CDR1 MGHDK, CDR2 SYGVNS. The CDR3 contains 15 residues. The V end was cut by 1 base, the J end by 7 bases, with 13 bases between. This chain's CDR3 is CASSEWGRVREKLFF. DNA for the CDR3: TGTGCCAGCAGTGAATGGGGCAGGGTTCGTGAAAAACTGTTTTTT.

In its sample, this clonotype was seen a few times. The chain links TRBV4-1 to TRBJ2-1, with TRBD2 matching 8 bases. J gave up 3 bases and V 4 bases, and 11 bases lay outside the gene matches. The length of the CDR3 is 17 residues. Germline V gene lookup returns CDR1 MGHRA and CDR2 YSYEKL. The CDR3 DNA is TGCGCCAGCAGCCCTCGCACGGCGGGGGGAATCTACAATGAGCAGTTCTTC. Amino acids: CASSPRTAGGIYNEQFF.

This clonotype was detected ten times or more. This rearrangement joins TRBV29-1 to TRBJ1-2, with D possibly matching TRBD1 (6 bases). The CDR3 sequence is 13 residues long. V lost 4 bases and J 3 bases, leaving 12 bases between the germline ends. Per germline, CDR1 SQVTM and CDR2 ANQGSEA. In nucleotides, the CDR3 is TGCAGCGTTGCAGGGGTAGGGTACTATGGCTACACCTTC. Encoded protein: CSVAGVGYYGYTF.

This clonotype showed up many times. V usage is TRBV2 and J usage is TRBJ2-5, with 7 bases lining up with TRBD1. This CDR3 comprises 12 residues. The V gene's germline CDR1 is SNHLY and CDR2 FYNNEI. V was pared by 8 bases and J by 7 bases, with 7 bases of the junction left unmatched. The CDR3 sequence is CASRLQGWTQYF. CDR3 in DNA: TGTGCCAGCCGCCTACAGGGGTGGACCCAGTACTTC.

This clonotype was seen many times. The genes are TRBV28 and TRBJ2-5; 15 bases agree with TRBD2. Trimming removed 0 bases from V and 6 bases from J; junction bases left unmatched: 11. The CDR3 is made up of 19 amino acids. Germline CDR1 and CDR2: MDHEN and SYDVKM. In DNA form, the CDR3 reads TGTGCCAGCAGTTTATGGGTAGGGCGGACTAGCGGGGGGGCCCAGACCCAGTACTTC. It yields the protein CASSLWVGRTSGGAQTQYF. Full variable domain (rest looked up from reference TRBV28 and TRBJ2-5): DVKVTQSSRYLVKRTGEKVFLECVQDMDHENMFWYRQDPGLGLRLIYFSYDVKMKEKGDIPEGYSVSREKKERFSLILESASTNQTSMYLCASSLWVGRTSGGAQTQYFGPGTRLLVL.

In this sample, this clonotype turned up many times. The chain uses TRBV20-1 and TRBJ1-1; 7 bases line up with TRBD1. J was trimmed by 0 bases and V by 2 bases; bases with no gene match: 6. The CDR3 spans 15 residues. Per the germline V gene, CDR1 is DFQATT and CDR2 is SNEGSKA (reference sequence). The CDR3 DNA sequence: TGCAGTGCTAGAACGGTAGACAGGGTGAACACTGAAGCTTTCTTT. Translated: CSARTVDRVNTEAFF.

This clonotype was observed many times. The chain links TRBV18 to TRBJ1-5; D remains ambiguous. The CDR3 runs to 12 residues. Germline V gene sequence: CDR1 KGHSH, CDR2 LQKENI. V was pared by 8 bases and J by 2 bases, with 7 bases between. In DNA, the CDR3 is TGTGCCAGCAGCCCGGGCAATCAGCCCCAGCATTTT. Translating gives CASSPGNQPQHF.

This clonotype was observed many times. The CDR3 spells CASRSLVGAWNIQYF. The DNA for the CDR3 is TGTGCCAGCAGATCCCTAGTTGGGGCTTGGAACATTCAGTACTTC. The V gene is TRBV6-1, the J gene TRBJ2-4, with TRBD1 as a possible D gene (5 bases). CDR1 is MNHNS and CDR2 is SASEGT in the germline V gene. The V and J ends lost 6 bases and 7 bases respectively, with 19 bases between them. The CDR3 is 15 amino acids.

This clonotype was counted ten times or more. The rearrangement joins TRBV20-1 to TRBJ1-2; weak D call: TRBD1 (5 bases). CDR1 and CDR2 (germline): DFQATT, SNEGSKA (reference sequence). V dropped 6 bases and J dropped 5 bases, with 13 bases sitting between them. CDR3 length: 12 amino acids. DNA for the CDR3: TGCAGTGCCCCGACAGACCCTTATGGCTACACCTTC. Encoded protein: CSAPTDPYGYTF.